Presented here are 3 T cell receptor beta chains from one specimen sequenced in a study of T-cell reconstitution after alpha-beta-depleted transplantation in children. Unique molecular identifiers were used in preparing the TCRbeta library. Each CDR3 protein is one row after TCRdb ran MiXCR on the PCR reads. Among about 210,000 distinct CDR3 sequences listed, approximately 19% were seen once. Source: PBMCs, mostly from graft donor cells, taken 360 days after TCRalphabeta/CD19-depleted stem cell transplant. These receptors all come from a male patient between 2 and 15 years old who had a stem cell transplant for acute lymphoblastic leukemia, so the T cells may come from the graft donor.

The chain links TRBV28 to TRBJ1-5, with no clear D. The length of the CDR3 is 13 residues. Germline V gene lookup returns CDR1 MDHEN and CDR2 SYDVKM. The CDR3 reads CAAVQYSNQPQHF. DNA for the CDR3: TGTGCAGCCGTCCAGTATAGCAATCAGCCCCAGCATTTT.

The rearrangement links TRBV12-3 or TRBV12-4 to TRBJ2-5; 8 bases fit TRBD2. The CDR3 covers 14 residues. J gave up 1 base and V 6 bases, and 4 bases lay outside the gene matches. The CDR3 DNA is TGTGCCAGCAGACGCGGGGGGACCCAAGAGACCCAGTACTTC. It yields the protein CASRRGGTQETQYF.

The CDR3 here is CASSLALGSNTGELFF. The CDR3 nucleotides read TGTGCCAGCAGCTTAGCTCTAGGATCGAACACCGGGGAGCTGTTTTTT. The V and J genes are TRBV7-7 and TRBJ2-2; D is unresolved. This CDR3 is 16 amino acids long. The V end was cut by 0 bases, the J end by 0 bases, with 8 bases between. CDR1 and CDR2 (germline): SSHAT, FNYEAQ (reference sequence). The full variable domain, completed using reference TRBV7-7 and TRBJ2-2, is GAGVSQSPRYKVTKRGQDVTLRCDPISSHATLYWYQQALGQGPEFLTYFNYEAQPDKSGLPSDRFSAERPEGSISTLTIQRTEQRDSAMYRCASSLALGSNTGELFFGEGSRLTVL.